These T cell receptor beta chains were read from a single sample in a study of identical twins. TCRdb reprocessed the 5' RACE reads with MiXCR, giving one entry per CDR3 protein. The sample consists of some 690,000 distinct CDR3 sequences, approximately 22% of them appearing once. The sample was also linked to a second study, of T cells expressing NK-cell markers.

Sequencing used PBMCs. The receptor set was obtained from a young woman in good health. The CDR3 runs from the conserved cysteine through the conserved F or W. The D gene is left open where the match is weak. Some rows have no size entry. The others give once, few or many, or a class for an expanded clone.

cdr3_aa: CASSHTPQGFIEQYF
cdr3_nt: TGTGCCAGCAGCCACACACCTCAGGGGTTTATCGAGCAGTACTTC
clone_size: few
v_call: TRBV9
d_call: -
j_call: TRBJ2-7

cdr3_aa: CATTGNGGSRKETQYF
cdr3_nt: TGTGCCACCACCGGGAATGGGGGCTCACGGAAAGAGACCCAGTACTTC
clone_size: few
v_call: TRBV10-3
d_call: -
j_call: TRBJ2-5

cdr3_aa: CASSPGVNYNEQFF
cdr3_nt: TGCGCCAGCAGCCCGGGGGTTAACTACAATGAGCAGTTCTTC
clone_size: -
v_call: TRBV4-3
d_call: -
j_call: TRBJ2-1

cdr3_aa: CSASDWTSGNNEQFF
cdr3_nt: TGCAGTGCTAGCGACTGGACTAGCGGAAACAATGAGCAGTTCTTC
clone_size: -
v_call: TRBV20-1
d_call: TRBD2
j_call: TRBJ2-1

cdr3_aa: CASTSFAGGDQETQYF
cdr3_nt: TGTGCCAGCACTTCCTTTGCGGGGGGGGACCAAGAGACCCAGTACTTC
clone_size: few
v_call: TRBV12-3/TRBV12-4
d_call: TRBD2
j_call: TRBJ2-5

cdr3_aa: CASSQHVPGQPQHF
cdr3_nt: TGTGCCAGCAGCCAGCACGTCCCTGGGCAGCCCCAGCATTTT
clone_size: many
v_call: TRBV12-3/TRBV12-4
d_call: -
j_call: TRBJ1-5

cdr3_aa: CAISESANYGYTF
cdr3_nt: TGTGCCATCAGTGAGTCGGCGAACTATGGCTACACCTTC
clone_size: few
v_call: TRBV10-3
d_call: -
j_call: TRBJ1-2

cdr3_aa: CSAPTGIPGANVLTF
cdr3_nt: TGCAGTGCGCCAACAGGGATACCTGGGGCCAACGTCCTGACTTTC
clone_size: many
v_call: TRBV20-1
d_call: -
j_call: TRBJ2-6

cdr3_aa: CAISDYRDSHNEQFF
cdr3_nt: TGTGCCATCAGTGACTACCGGGACAGCCACAATGAGCAGTTCTTC
clone_size: few
v_call: TRBV10-3
d_call: TRBD1
j_call: TRBJ2-1

cdr3_aa: CSVTPRVQETQYF
cdr3_nt: TGCAGTGTAACGCCCCGGGTTCAAGAGACCCAGTACTTC
clone_size: few
v_call: TRBV20-1
d_call: -
j_call: TRBJ2-5

cdr3_aa: CASSLEGIPYNEQFF
cdr3_nt: TGTGCCAGCAGCTTGGAGGGAATACCCTACAATGAGCAGTTCTTC
clone_size: few
v_call: TRBV5-4
d_call: -
j_call: TRBJ2-1

cdr3_aa: CASSQEYGRGPYNEQFF
cdr3_nt: TGTGCCAGCAGCCAAGAGTACGGCAGGGGGCCCTACAATGAGCAGTTCTTC
clone_size: few
v_call: TRBV14
d_call: TRBD1
j_call: TRBJ2-1

cdr3_aa: CASSLGGLLMVGETQYF
cdr3_nt: TGTGCCAGCAGTTTGGGCGGACTACTGATGGTGGGAGAGACCCAGTACTTC
clone_size: few
v_call: TRBV12-3/TRBV12-4
d_call: -
j_call: TRBJ2-5

cdr3_aa: CSASDEWRDNEQFF
cdr3_nt: TGCAGTGCTTCCGACGAATGGAGGGACAATGAGCAGTTCTTC
clone_size: -
v_call: TRBV20-1
d_call: -
j_call: TRBJ2-1

cdr3_aa: CASSPAGQGALSGANVLTF
cdr3_nt: TGTGCCAGCAGCCCGGCGGGACAGGGGGCCCTCTCTGGGGCCAACGTCCTGACTTTC
clone_size: -
v_call: TRBV5-6
d_call: TRBD1
j_call: TRBJ2-6

cdr3_aa: CSAHRLAGSYEQYF
cdr3_nt: TGCAGTGCTCACCGACTAGCGGGATCCTACGAGCAGTACTTC
clone_size: many
v_call: TRBV20-1
d_call: TRBD2
j_call: TRBJ2-7

cdr3_aa: CASSPHMKTDTQYF
cdr3_nt: TGTGCCAGCAGCCCTCATATGAAAACAGATACGCAGTATTTT
clone_size: once
v_call: TRBV3-1
d_call: -
j_call: TRBJ2-3

cdr3_aa: CASSPGSGGHEQYF
cdr3_nt: TGCGCCAGCAGCCCGGGGTCGGGGGGCCACGAGCAGTACTTC
clone_size: few
v_call: TRBV5-1
d_call: -
j_call: TRBJ2-7

cdr3_aa: CASGRGGWNEKLFF
cdr3_nt: TGTGCCAGTGGGCGCGGAGGTTGGAATGAAAAACTGTTTTTT
clone_size: -
v_call: TRBV6-1
d_call: -
j_call: TRBJ1-4

cdr3_aa: CASSLYSGNEQFF
cdr3_nt: TGTGCCAGCAGTTTATACTCCGGCAATGAGCAGTTCTTC
clone_size: many
v_call: TRBV12-3/TRBV12-4
d_call: -
j_call: TRBJ2-1

cdr3_aa: CASSLMLVAKTQETQYF
cdr3_nt: TGTGCCAGCAGTTTAATGTTGGTAGCTAAAACTCAAGAGACCCAGTACTTC
clone_size: -
v_call: TRBV12-3/TRBV12-4
d_call: -
j_call: TRBJ2-5

cdr3_aa: CSADQRSIYSTDTQYF
cdr3_nt: TGCAGTGCGGACCAGCGGTCCATTTATAGCACAGATACGCAGTATTTT
clone_size: -
v_call: TRBV20-1
d_call: -
j_call: TRBJ2-3

cdr3_aa: CASRRGTGESGELFF
cdr3_nt: TGTGCCAGCAGACGTGGGACAGGGGAATCCGGGGAGCTGTTTTTT
clone_size: few
v_call: TRBV6-1
d_call: TRBD1
j_call: TRBJ2-2

cdr3_aa: CSARPRRTDTQYF
cdr3_nt: TGCAGCGCCCGACCCCGCCGCACAGATACGCAGTATTTT
clone_size: few
v_call: TRBV29-1
d_call: -
j_call: TRBJ2-3

cdr3_aa: CASSLGKNIQYF
cdr3_nt: TGTGCCAGCAGTTTAGGGAAAAACATTCAGTACTTC
clone_size: -
v_call: TRBV12-3/TRBV12-4
d_call: -
j_call: TRBJ2-4

cdr3_aa: CSVGRLNTEAFF
cdr3_nt: TGCAGCGTGGGACGGCTGAACACTGAAGCTTTCTTT
clone_size: many
v_call: TRBV29-1
d_call: -
j_call: TRBJ1-1

cdr3_aa: CASSFVLARRETQYF
cdr3_nt: TGTGCCAGCAGTTTCGTGTTAGCGCGGAGAGAGACCCAGTACTTC
clone_size: few
v_call: TRBV27
d_call: -
j_call: TRBJ2-5

cdr3_aa: CSAGGAADSPLHF
cdr3_nt: TGCAGTGCCGGGGGGGCCGCAGATTCACCCCTCCACTTT
clone_size: -
v_call: TRBV20-1
d_call: -
j_call: TRBJ1-6

cdr3_aa: CSAASRGVPTDTQYF
cdr3_nt: TGCAGCGCTGCCTCGCGGGGGGTTCCCACAGATACGCAGTATTTT
clone_size: -
v_call: TRBV29-1
d_call: TRBD2
j_call: TRBJ2-3

cdr3_aa: CASGLVAGVTTGELFF
cdr3_nt: TGTGCTAGTGGTTTGGTAGCGGGAGTCACCACCGGGGAGCTGTTTTTT
clone_size: -
v_call: TRBV12-5
d_call: TRBD2
j_call: TRBJ2-2

cdr3_aa: CASSLAVQQETQYF
cdr3_nt: TGCGCCAGCAGCTTGGCGGTACAGCAAGAGACCCAGTACTTC
clone_size: -
v_call: TRBV5-1
d_call: -
j_call: TRBJ2-5

cdr3_aa: CSASEEDDQPQHF
cdr3_nt: TGCAGTGCCTCGGAAGAGGACGATCAGCCCCAGCATTTT
clone_size: few
v_call: TRBV20-1
d_call: -
j_call: TRBJ1-5

cdr3_aa: CASSHRDGWSGQYF
cdr3_nt: TGTGCCAGCAGCCACCGGGACGGATGGTCGGGCCAGTACTTC
clone_size: many
v_call: TRBV5-6
d_call: -
j_call: TRBJ2-5

cdr3_aa: CASSPPGLKGANTEAFF
cdr3_nt: TGTGCCAGCAGCCCGCCGGGACTCAAAGGGGCGAACACTGAAGCTTTCTTT
clone_size: -
v_call: TRBV5-6
d_call: -
j_call: TRBJ1-1

cdr3_aa: CASKVAGGETQYF
cdr3_nt: TGTGCCAGCAAGGTAGCGGGAGGAGAGACCCAGTACTTC
clone_size: many
v_call: TRBV6-1
d_call: TRBD2
j_call: TRBJ2-5

cdr3_aa: CSAEDRGYYNEQFF
cdr3_nt: TGCAGTGCGGAAGACAGGGGATACTACAATGAGCAGTTCTTC
clone_size: few
v_call: TRBV20-1
d_call: TRBD1
j_call: TRBJ2-1

cdr3_aa: CASSFYSSPTGELFF
cdr3_nt: TGCGCCAGCAGCTTCTATTCGTCCCCCACCGGGGAGCTGTTTTTT
clone_size: -
v_call: TRBV5-1
d_call: -
j_call: TRBJ2-2

cdr3_aa: CSASEGIILHEQYF
cdr3_nt: TGCAGTGCTAGTGAGGGAATAATCCTCCACGAGCAGTACTTC
clone_size: few
v_call: TRBV20-1
d_call: -
j_call: TRBJ2-7

cdr3_aa: CATSSLAAQETQYF
cdr3_nt: TGTGCCACCAGCAGTCTAGCGGCCCAAGAGACCCAGTACTTC
clone_size: few
v_call: TRBV15
d_call: TRBD2
j_call: TRBJ2-5

cdr3_aa: CASSQGANVLTF
cdr3_nt: TGTGCCAGCAGCCAGGGGGCCAACGTCCTGACTTTC
clone_size: -
v_call: TRBV14
d_call: -
j_call: TRBJ2-6

cdr3_aa: CASTDRVRGNTIYF
cdr3_nt: TGTGCCAGCACGGACAGGGTTCGTGGAAACACCATATATTTT
clone_size: -
v_call: TRBV6-1
d_call: TRBD1
j_call: TRBJ1-3

cdr3_aa: CASTATDLATTQYF
cdr3_nt: TGTGCCAGCACCGCAACGGACCTAGCTACCACGCAGTATTTT
clone_size: -
v_call: TRBV6-1
d_call: -
j_call: TRBJ2-3

cdr3_aa: CASSLDGDLYGYTF
cdr3_nt: TGCGCCAGCAGCTTGGATGGGGATCTATATGGCTACACCTTC
clone_size: once
v_call: TRBV5-1
d_call: -
j_call: TRBJ1-2

cdr3_aa: CASKPGVQETQYF
cdr3_nt: TGTGCCAGCAAGCCTGGGGTGCAAGAGACCCAGTACTTC
clone_size: few
v_call: TRBV12-3/TRBV12-4
d_call: -
j_call: TRBJ2-5

cdr3_aa: CASSGDSGAGKTQYF
cdr3_nt: TGTGCCAGCAGTGGGGACTCGGGGGCGGGAAAGACCCAGTACTTC
clone_size: few
v_call: TRBV25-1
d_call: -
j_call: TRBJ2-5

cdr3_aa: CASSPRPGQGNYGYTF
cdr3_nt: TGTGCCAGCAGCCCTCGCCCGGGACAGGGAAACTATGGCTACACCTTC
clone_size: few
v_call: TRBV14
d_call: TRBD1
j_call: TRBJ1-2

cdr3_aa: CASNRRVEGAYGYTF
cdr3_nt: TGTGCCAGCAACCGCCGGGTGGAAGGAGCATATGGCTACACCTTC
clone_size: few
v_call: TRBV6-1
d_call: -
j_call: TRBJ1-2

cdr3_aa: CASTTYYNEQFF
cdr3_nt: TGTGCCAGTACCACATACTACAATGAGCAGTTCTTC
clone_size: few
v_call: TRBV19
d_call: -
j_call: TRBJ2-1

cdr3_aa: CASTLGGAYGYTF
cdr3_nt: TGTGCCAGCACCTTAGGGGGTGCCTATGGCTACACCTTC
clone_size: many
v_call: TRBV12-3/TRBV12-4
d_call: -
j_call: TRBJ1-2